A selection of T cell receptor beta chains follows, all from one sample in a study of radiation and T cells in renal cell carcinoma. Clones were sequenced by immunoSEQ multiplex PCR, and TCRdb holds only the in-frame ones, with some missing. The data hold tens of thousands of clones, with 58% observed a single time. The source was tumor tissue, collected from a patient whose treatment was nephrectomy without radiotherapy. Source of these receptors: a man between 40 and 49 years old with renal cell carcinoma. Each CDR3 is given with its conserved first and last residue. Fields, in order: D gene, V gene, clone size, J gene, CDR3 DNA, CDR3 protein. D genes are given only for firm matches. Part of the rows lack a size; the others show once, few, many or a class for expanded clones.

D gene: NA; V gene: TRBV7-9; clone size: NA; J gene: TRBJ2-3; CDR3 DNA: TGTGCCAGCAGCCGCCTGGGTCCTACGGTTTTT; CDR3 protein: CASSRLGPTVF
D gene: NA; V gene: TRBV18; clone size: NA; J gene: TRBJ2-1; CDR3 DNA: TGTGCCAGCTCAACCATTCCCCCCCGGAGGGGGCTTGAGCAGTTCTTC; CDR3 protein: CASSTIPPRRGLEQFF
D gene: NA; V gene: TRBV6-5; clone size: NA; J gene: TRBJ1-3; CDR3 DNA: TGTGCCAGCAGCCACGGAAATGAGAAAAGCACCATATATTTT; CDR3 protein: CASSHGNEKSTIYF
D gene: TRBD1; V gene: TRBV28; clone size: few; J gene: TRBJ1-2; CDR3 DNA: TGTGCCAGCAGTTTATTCGACAGGGTCTATGGCTACACCTTC; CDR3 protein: CASSLFDRVYGYTF
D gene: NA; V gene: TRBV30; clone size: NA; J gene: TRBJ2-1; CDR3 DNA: TGTGCCTGGGTCGGGAGGGGGCGATACAATGAGCAGTTCTTC; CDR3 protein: CAWVGRGRYNEQFF
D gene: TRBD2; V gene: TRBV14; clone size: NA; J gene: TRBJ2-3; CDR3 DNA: TGTGCCAGCAGCCAAGAATGGGACTATCACACAGATACGCAGTATTTT; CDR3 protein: CASSQEWDYHTDTQYF
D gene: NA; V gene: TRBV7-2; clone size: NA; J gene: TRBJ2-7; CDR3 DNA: TGTGCCAGCAGCTTTGGTCCGTACTCCTACGAGCAGTACTTC; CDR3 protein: CASSFGPYSYEQYF
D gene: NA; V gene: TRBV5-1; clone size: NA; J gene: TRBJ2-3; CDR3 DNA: TGCGCCAGCACACTTGATCTAACTAGCACAGATACGCAGTATTTT; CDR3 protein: CASTLDLTSTDTQYF
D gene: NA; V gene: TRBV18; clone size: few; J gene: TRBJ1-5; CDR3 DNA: TGTGCCAGCTCACCTAGGGTGGATCAGCCCCAGCATTTT; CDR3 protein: CASSPRVDQPQHF
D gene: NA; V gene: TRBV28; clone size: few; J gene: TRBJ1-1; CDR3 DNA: TGTGCCAGTCAAGGGTGGACTGAAGCTTTCTTT; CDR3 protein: CASQGWTEAFF
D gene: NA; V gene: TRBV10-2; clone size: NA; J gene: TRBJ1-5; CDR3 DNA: TGCGCCAGCAGTGAGCAGGGTTTCGGCAATCAGCCCCAGCATTTT; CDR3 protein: CASSEQGFGNQPQHF
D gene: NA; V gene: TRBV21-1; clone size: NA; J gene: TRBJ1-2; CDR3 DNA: TGTGCCAGCAGACGTAAGGGAGGCTTCGGCTATGGCTACACCTTC; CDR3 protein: CASRRKGGFGYGYTF
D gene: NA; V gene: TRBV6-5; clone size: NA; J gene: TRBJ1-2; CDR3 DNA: TGTGCCAGCAGCAAGTCGGGTTCCTGGGCATCTGGCTACACCTTC; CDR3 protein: CASSKSGSWASGYTF
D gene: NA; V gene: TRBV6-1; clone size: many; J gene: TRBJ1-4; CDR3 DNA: TGTGCCAGCAGTGAAACAGTTAATGAAAAACTGTTTTTT; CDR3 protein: CASSETVNEKLFF
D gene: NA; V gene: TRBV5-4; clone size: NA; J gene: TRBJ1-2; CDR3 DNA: TGTGCCAGCAGCCTTGGTCGGGGGCGAGGGTATGGCTACACCTTC; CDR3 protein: CASSLGRGRGYGYTF
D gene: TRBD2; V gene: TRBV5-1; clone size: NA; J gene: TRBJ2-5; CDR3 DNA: TGCGCCAGCAGAACAGGGACTAGCGGTAGTCAAGAGACCCAGTACTTC; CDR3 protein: CASRTGTSGSQETQYF
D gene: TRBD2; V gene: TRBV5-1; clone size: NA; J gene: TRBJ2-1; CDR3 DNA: TGCGCCAGCGTCCTGGCGGGAGGGTACAATGAGCAGTTCTTC; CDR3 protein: CASVLAGGYNEQFF
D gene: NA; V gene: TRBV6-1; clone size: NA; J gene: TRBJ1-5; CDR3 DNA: TGTGCCAGCAGTGGAGGTGGGATTAGCAATCAGCCCCAGCATTTT; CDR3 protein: CASSGGGISNQPQHF
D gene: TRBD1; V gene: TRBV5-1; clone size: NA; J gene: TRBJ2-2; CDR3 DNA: TGCGCCAGCAGCTTCCCCTTTGACAGGGGTCACACCGGGGAGCTGTTTTTT; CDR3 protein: CASSFPFDRGHTGELFF
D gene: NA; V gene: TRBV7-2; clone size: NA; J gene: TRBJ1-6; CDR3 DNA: TGTGCCAGCAGCTTAACCGGCAGGGGATCTTCACCCCTCCACTTT; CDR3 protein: CASSLTGRGSSPLHF
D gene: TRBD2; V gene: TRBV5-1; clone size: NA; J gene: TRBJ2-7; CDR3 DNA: TGCGCCAGCAGCTGGGAGGGAGACGACGAGCAGTACTTC; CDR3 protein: CASSWEGDDEQYF
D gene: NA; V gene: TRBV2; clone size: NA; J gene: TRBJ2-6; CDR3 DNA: TGTGCCAGCAGTGAAGATACGGGCATGAGTGGGGCCAACGTCCTGACTTTC; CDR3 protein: CASSEDTGMSGANVLTF
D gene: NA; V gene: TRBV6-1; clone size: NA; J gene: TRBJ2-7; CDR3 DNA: TGTGCCAGCAGTGAAGCAGTCCCGTACGAGCAGTACTTC; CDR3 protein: CASSEAVPYEQYF